The rows below give T cell receptor beta chains drawn from one sample of a study of cytomegalovirus exposure and HLA in healthy donors. Repertoires were generated with immunoSEQ multiplex PCR, while TCRdb's copy carries only in-frame clones and drops some. The sample has roughly 230,000 clones, 80% to 95% seen once. Sequenced material: PBMCs. The source is a girl aged 2 to 10 in good health and CMV-seronegative. Each CDR3 is given with its conserved first and last residue. The D gene is left open where the match is weak. Some rows have no size entry. The others give once, few or many, or a class for an expanded clone.

abundance,d_gene,v_gene,j_gene,CDR3nt,CDR3aa
.,TRBD1,TRBV27,TRBJ2-7,TGTGCCAGCAGGAACCCGGGACAGGGAGCCTACGAGCAGTACTTC,CASRNPGQGAYEQYF
.,.,TRBV7-2,TRBJ1-3,TGTGCCAGCAGCTTAGTCGGTAATACTGGAAACACCATATATTTT,CASSLVGNTGNTIYF
.,.,TRBV27,TRBJ1-5,TGTGCCAGCAGTTCGCGGCCCCCAGGGGACCAGCCCCAGCATTTT,CASSSRPPGDQPQHF
few,TRBD2,TRBV29-1,TRBJ2-7,TGCAGCGTTACCGGGACTAGCTATGAGCAGTACTTC,CSVTGTSYEQYF
.,TRBD2,TRBV2,TRBJ2-5,TGTGCCAGCAGTGGGGGGGGTCCACAAGAGACCCAGTACTTC,CASSGGGPQETQYF
.,TRBD2,TRBV7-9,TRBJ2-2,TGTGCCAGCAGCTTAGGCGGACTAGTGACCGGGGAGCTGTTTTTT,CASSLGGLVTGELFF
.,.,TRBV11-2,TRBJ2-5,TGTGCCAGCAGTTTTAGGGGGGAGACCCAGTACTTC,CASSFRGETQYF
once,TRBD1,TRBV28,TRBJ2-4,TGTGCCAGCAGTTATCGGACAGGGACCATTCAGTACTTC,CASSYRTGTIQYF
.,TRBD1,TRBV7-9,TRBJ1-3,TGTGCCAGCAGCTTTACGGCAGGGGGCGCGGCTGGAAACACCATATATTTT,CASSFTAGGAAGNTIYF
.,.,TRBV21-1,TRBJ2-3,TGTGCCAGCAGCAATGGGCCGGGGAGGGTGACAGATACGCAGTATTTT,CASSNGPGRVTDTQYF
.,TRBD1,TRBV29-1,TRBJ1-2,TGCAGCGTTGAATTTCGGGACAGGGGGCGCATTTTACCCTATGGCTACACCTTC,CSVEFRDRGRILPYGYTF
.,TRBD2,TRBV30,TRBJ2-5,TGTGCCTGGAGTGTAACGGGGGGGGCGGGAGAGACCCAGTACTTC,CAWSVTGGAGETQYF
.,.,TRBV6-5,TRBJ2-5,TGTGCCAGCAGTTTTCGAGAGACCCAGTACTTC,CASSFRETQYF
.,TRBD1,TRBV5-6,TRBJ1-1,TGTGCCAGCGTCGGACAGGGGGCACTTAACACTGAAGCTTTCTTT,CASVGQGALNTEAFF
.,TRBD1,TRBV7-6,TRBJ2-7,TGTGCCAGCAGCCCCCGGGACAGGGCCTACGAGCAGTACTTC,CASSPRDRAYEQYF
.,TRBD1,TRBV28,TRBJ1-1,TGTGCCAGCAGTCAACAGGGGGCGTTGGTCCACACTGAAGCTTTCTTT,CASSQQGALVHTEAFF
.,.,TRBV19,TRBJ1-1,TGTGCCAGTAGTAGCGGGACGGGGAACACTGAAGCTTTCTTT,CASSSGTGNTEAFF
once,.,TRBV15,TRBJ2-3,TGTGCCACCAGCAGACCCCGGCGGGATACGCAGTATTTT,CATSRPRRDTQYF
.,TRBD1,TRBV19,TRBJ1-3,TGTGCCAGCCGGGACAGGACCTTAAGAGACTCTGGAAACACCATATATTTT,CASRDRTLRDSGNTIYF
.,.,TRBV5-6,TRBJ2-7,TGTGCCAGCAGCCCAACAACAGGAGAAGGACGCGAGCAGTACTTC,CASSPTTGEGREQYF
.,.,TRBV2,TRBJ1-3,TGTGCCAGCAGTGAGTGGGAGAACACCATATATTTT,CASSEWENTIYF
.,TRBD1,TRBV18,TRBJ2-5,TGTGCCAGCTCACGGGACAGTATGGAGACCCAGTACTTC,CASSRDSMETQYF
.,.,TRBV6-5,TRBJ2-7,TGTGCCAGTAGAACTTCGCACGAGCAGTACTTC,CASRTSHEQYF
few,TRBD1,TRBV4-1,TRBJ1-2,TGCGCCAGCAGCCAGGAGGACAGGTTGGACTATGGCTACACCTTC,CASSQEDRLDYGYTF
once,TRBD1,TRBV5-8,TRBJ1-5,TGTGCCAGCAGCTTATTACGCGGGACAGTCCCATCCCAGCCCCAGCATTTT,CASSLLRGTVPSQPQHF
once,.,TRBV7-9,TRBJ2-5,TGTGCCAGCAGCTTAGCCGCGTTACAAGAGACCCAGTACTTC,CASSLAALQETQYF
.,.,TRBV4-1,TRBJ2-1,TGCGCCAGCAGCCAAGATCGAGGACTTCTCTATGAGCAGTTCTTC,CASSQDRGLLYEQFF
.,.,TRBV6-5,TRBJ2-3,TGTGCCAGCAGTTACTCCAGAACCGGGAGCACAGATACGCAGTATTTT,CASSYSRTGSTDTQYF
.,TRBD1,TRBV29-1,TRBJ2-7,TGCAGCGGTAAGCCGGGACAGGGGCTCTACGAGCAGTACTTC,CSGKPGQGLYEQYF